The T cell receptor (beta chain) described here comes from a study of Graves' ophthalmopathy and Graves' hyperthyroidism (dated by TCRdb to 2017 to 2018). Study-level background: Peripheral blood was collected at initial diagnosis, before any treatment. The study used signatures of the TCR beta repertoire to tell Graves' ophthalmopathy apart from Graves' hyperthyroidism and to predict which patients would progress to ophthalmopathy. In total, 135 blood samples were TCR-sequenced: 43 ophthalmopathy, 75 hyperthyroidism and some 17 hyperthyroidism-to-ophthalmopathy patients. To explore V-J signatures that separate ophthalmopathy from hyperthyroidism, a discovery set of about a hundred patients was enrolled, consisting of roughly 45 with ophthalmopathy and around 57 with stable hyperthyroidism. An independent validation cohort comprised 18 hyperthyroidism patients and roughly 15 patients who later progressed from hyperthyroidism to ophthalmopathy. In over 5 hyperthyroidism patients, the T-cell repertoire of thyroid tissue was compared with the T-cell repertoire of blood. Following sample collection, hyperthyroidism patients were given methimazole at a starting dose of 30 mg daily, and ophthalmopathy patients were given high-dose intravenous methylprednisolone. For training and testing, the 95 to 100 patients in the discovery cohort were randomly divided in a 7:3 ratio.

Overall results and qualifications from the work: Most of the expanded thyroid clonotypes with a frequency above 0.001 were also detected in blood, and it was suggested that the thyroid immune response may be reflected by blood repertoires. In validation, the model predicted ophthalmopathy progression with more than 55% sensitivity and roughly 72% specificity; roughly 11 predicted patients were CT-confirmed with GO in a median of approximately six months. Ophthalmopathy was separated from stable hyperthyroidism by the 13-signature model with around 88% sensitivity and around 81% specificity in cross-validation and with 80%/75% in the test set. Sample size was not statistically predetermined, and group allocation was not concealed from the investigators.

TCR beta CDR3 regions were amplified from RNA transcripts for repertoire sequencing. The first round of RT-PCR was done with HTBI primers and the Qiagen OneStep RT-PCR kit, and was followed by a second round of multiplex PCR, then size selection and purification. Libraries were sequenced paired-end with 100 bp reads on an Illumina HiSeq2000. Turning to the authors' computational methods: SOAPnuke was used to process the reads, throwing out any read that had adapters, had uncalled bases, had a mean Phred below 15, or lacked an exact constant-primer or identifier match. COPE v1.2.5 was used to merge high-quality paired reads. Unique nucleotide sequences were defined as clonotypes and aligned to IMGT TRB V, D and J references using MiTCR v1.1. The analysis was limited to V-J combinations with a frequency above 0.0001, which together covered about 99% of the repertoires. For each V-J combination, a TCR clonal expansion and chaos score was defined as the ratio of F50 clonal expansion to chaos observed in the TCRdist matrix. Welch's t-statistics and random forest were used to narrow the features down to around twelve V-J combinations, which were then fed into a naive Bayes classifier. Thyroid-blood repertoire similarity was quantified with the Morisita-Horn index. TCRdb reran the public reads through fastp at Q25 and MiXCR, keeping productive beta chains. Identical CDR3 proteins give one entry, which carries the most common genes and DNA. In this record, the V and J calls reflect TCRdb's handling and not the investigators' own analysis. The table for this sample lists roughly 480,000 distinct CDR3 sequences; about an eighth of them were counted only once. The ten largest clonotypes hold 9.8% of the sample.

V is cut by 6 bases and J by 4 bases, and the space between the germline ends is 28 bases. From the cysteine up to the phenylalanine, the CDR3 has a length of 18 residues. The entry retains the CDR3 DNA only, 54 bases that are in frame from base 1. Sequences MDHEN (CDR1) and SYDVKM (CDR2) are obtained from the germline V gene. Patients with ophthalmopathy had moderately to severely active disease, with a Clinical Activity Score of 3 or more, a NOSPECS grade of 4 or more, and a disease duration of less than 3 months. Patients were excluded if they had other autoimmune diseases, uncontrolled infections, pregnancy or lactation. Clinical symptoms, serum thyroxine, TRAb, thyroid ultrasound and orbital computed tomography formed the basis of the diagnosis. Using Ficoll-Paque density gradient centrifugation, PBMCs were isolated from roughly 9.2 ml of fresh peripheral blood. Total RNA was extracted using Trizol reagent, and RNA quality was checked on an Agilent 2100 Bioanalyzer.

This clonotype was seen many times. Its antigen is still unknown. No per-base quality is available; no much larger clone lies one base away. The chain uses TRBV28 and TRBJ2-7, and TRBD1 may be the D gene, going by 6 matching bases. The clonotype was recovered from a woman aged 25-40 years with Graves' ophthalmopathy. Donor details come from another sample of the same person, matched by shared clones. The sequencing input was blood. Here is the DNA: TGTGCCAGCAGCTCAGGGGAGCTGGACATGGTATGGGCGTACGAGCAGTACTTC. Its translation reads: CASSSGELDMVWAYEQYF.